The next 29 T cell receptor beta chains were all read from a single sample in a study of T cell responses to AZD1222 COVID-19 vaccine (dated by TCRdb to about 2021). The time point label on this specimen signifies: baseline before first vaccination. Receptor amplification or capture employed the immunoSEQ multiplex PCR assay. The source is immuneACCESS, and TCRdb retained only in-frame sequences with V and J called. Part of the clones is not carried over; for the studies checked, unresolved V genes explain less than half of this, and the remainder is unexplained. This sample has some 120,000 clones in its table, and over 85% of those were observed once. The ten largest clones take up about 3% of the sample. Source: peripheral blood, taken on day 0 of AZD1222 vaccination. These receptor sequences come from an adult in good health.

The rearrangement uses TRBV10-3 and TRBJ2-1; the match to TRBD1 covers 9 bases. The CDR3 has 13 amino acids. J was trimmed by 7 bases and V by 7 bases; bases with no gene match: 5. Germline values: CDR1 ENHRY, CDR2 SYGVKD. CDR3 nucleotide sequence: TGTGCCATCACCCCGGACAGGGGAAATGAGCAGTTCTTC. Protein: CAITPDRGNEQFF.

CDR3 DNA: TGTGCCAGCAGTCCCCCGACAGGGGGCGCGGTCACTGAAGCTTTCTTT. The encoded protein is CASSPPTGGAVTEAFF. The V gene is TRBV27, the J gene TRBJ1-1; 10 bases agree with TRBD1. Trimming at V came to 5 bases and at J to 4 bases, leaving 10 bases not matched to a gene. The germline gives CDR1 MNHEY, CDR2 SMNVEV (reference sequence). CDR3 length: 16 residues.

This clone occurred once. The genes are TRBV15 and TRBJ1-1; 7 bases are shared with TRBD1. This CDR3 comprises 16 residues. Germline V gene data show CDR1 as LNHNV and CDR2 as YYDKDF (reference sequence). V trimming: 5 bases; J trimming: 3 bases; junction bases outside the gene matches: 12. The CDR3 reads CATSSHPTGTYTEAFF. The CDR3 DNA sequence: TGTGCCACCAGCTCTCACCCGACAGGGACTTACACTGAAGCTTTCTTT.

The genes are TRBV7-2 and TRBJ2-5, with unresolved D. V was cut by 3 bases and J by 4 bases, with 9 bases left in between. CDR3 length equals 13 residues. Germline lookup yields CDR1 SGHTA and CDR2 FQGNSA. The CDR3 DNA follows: TGTGCCAGCAGCTTGGGGTTTAGAGAGACCCAGTACTTC. Translation: CASSLGFRETQYF.

The gene calls are TRBV21-1 and TRBJ1-6; the table gives TRBD1 as D, unverified against the DNA. TRBV21-1 is a listed pseudogene. CDR3 length: 14 residues. The CDR3 protein is CASRDGQGVSPLHF. The CDR3 DNA sequence: TGTGCCAGCAGGGATGGACAGGGGGTTTCACCCCTCCACTTT.

This clone was counted a few times. The chain combines TRBV12-3 or TRBV12-4 with TRBJ1-5; D is ambiguous. CDR3 length: 13 amino acids. V lost 5 bases, J lost 6 bases, and 11 bases lay in between. The CDR3 DNA follows: TGTGCCAGCAGTCCAAGGGTAAGTCAGCCCCAGCATTTT. Protein: CASSPRVSQPQHF.

V usage is TRBV2 and J usage is TRBJ1-4, with 7 positions matching TRBD1. CDR1 and CDR2 from the germline V gene are SNHLY and FYNNEI. The CDR3 contains 14 residues. The V gene end was trimmed by 8 bases and the J gene end by 6 bases; junction bases not matched to a gene: 9. DNA for the CDR3: TGTGCCAGCGAGTCCGGGACAGTGGATGAAAAACTGTTTTTT. As protein: CASESGTVDEKLFF.

This clone was observed a handful of times. This chain joins TRBV28 and TRBJ1-2; TRBD1 matches 12 bases. The trim removed 7 bases at V and 8 bases at J, leaving 11 bases unmatched. CDR1 is MDHEN and CDR2 is SYDVKM in the germline V gene. The CDR3 contains 15 residues. CDR3 bases: TGTGCCAGCAACAGCCTGGGACAGGGGGCGAAAGGCTACACCTTC. Protein: CASNSLGQGAKGYTF.

This chain connects TRBV11-3 to TRBJ2-7; D possibly corresponds to TRBD1 (5 bases). The CDR3 has 13 residues. V lost 1 base to trimming and J lost 6 bases, with 10 bases between them. Germline-derived CDR1 and CDR2 are SGHNT and YENEEA. The DNA of the CDR3 is TGTGCCAGCAGCTTAGTTCAGGGCTCCGAGCAGTACTTC. This encodes CASSLVQGSEQYF.

The chain uses TRBV28 and TRBJ1-1; D remains ambiguous. CDR3 length: 13 amino acids. The germline V and J ends were trimmed by 6 bases and 0 bases, with 8 bases remaining between them. Per germline, CDR1 MDHEN and CDR2 SYDVKM. This CDR3 is CASRSAMNTEAFF. CDR3 coding DNA: TGTGCCAGCAGATCCGCAATGAACACTGAAGCTTTCTTT.

CDR3 region: CASSQDVRGTYGYTF. As DNA, the CDR3 is TGTGCCAGCAGCCAAGACGTCAGGGGGACCTATGGCTACACCTTC. The chain links TRBV14 to TRBJ1-2, with 7 positions matching TRBD1. Per germline, CDR1 SGHDN and CDR2 FVKESK. The CDR3 runs 15 residues. V trimming: 0 bases; J trimming: 4 bases; junction bases outside the gene matches: 5.

There are a few counts of this clone. The chain has TRBV28 and TRBJ1-5; a weak D match, TRBD1 (5 bases). Trimming took off 3 bases at V and 2 bases at J, with 14 bases between the two ends. The V gene's germline CDR1 is MDHEN and CDR2 SYDVKM. The CDR3 extends over 16 amino acids. As DNA, the CDR3 is TGTGCCAGCAGTTTTTTGGGCCGGGGCGGCAATCAGCCCCAGCATTTT. Amino acids: CASSFLGRGGNQPQHF.

The V gene is TRBV29-1, the J gene TRBJ1-2, with D possibly matching TRBD1 (6 bases). Trimming took 4 bases from V and 1 from J, leaving 19 bases between them. CDR1 SQVTM and CDR2 ANQGSEA come from the germline V gene. The CDR3 runs to 16 residues. The CDR3 region is CSVGGKTGTNNYGYTF. The DNA for the CDR3 is TGCAGCGTTGGGGGAAAGACCGGGACAAATAACTATGGCTACACCTTC.

This chain joins TRBV7-9 and TRBJ2-7, with D perhaps TRBD2 (5 bases). The V and J ends lost 3 bases and 2 bases respectively, with 14 bases between them. CDR1 is SEHNR, CDR2 FQNEAQ, per germline (reference sequence). CDR3 length: 15 residues. This CDR3 is CASSLVSRAPYEQYF. DNA for the CDR3: TGTGCCAGCAGCTTGGTCTCGCGGGCCCCCTACGAGCAGTACTTC. Combining the CDR3 with reference TRBV7-9 and TRBJ2-7 gives the whole variable domain DTGVSQNPRHKITKRGQNVTFRCDPISEHNRLYWYRQTLGQGPEFLTYFQNEAQLEKSRLLSDRFSAERPKGSFSTLEIQRTEQGDSAMYLCASSLVSRAPYEQYFGPGTRLTVT.

This clone was recorded only once. The rearrangement links TRBV30 to TRBJ1-2; D remains ambiguous. CDR1 GTSNPN and CDR2 SVGIG come from the germline V gene (reference sequence). This CDR3 is built from 12 residues. With 1 base removed from V and 7 bases from J, the gap between germline ends came to 10 bases. CDR3 sequence reads: CAWSAGFFGYTF. The CDR3 DNA reads TGTGCCTGGAGTGCTGGGTTCTTTGGCTACACCTTC.

This chain joins TRBV5-1 and TRBJ1-2, with D possibly being TRBD1 (5 bases). The CDR3 has 12 residues. With 5 bases removed from V and 7 bases from J, the gap between germline ends came to 12 bases. CDR1 is SGHRS, CDR2 YFSETQ, per germline. The CDR3 DNA follows: TGCGCCAGCAGGGTTAGGGACGCTGGCTACACCTTC. Its translation is CASRVRDAGYTF. Full variable domain (remainder filled in from reference TRBV5-1 and TRBJ1-2): KAGVTQTPRYLIKTRGQQVTLSCSPISGHRSVSWYQQTPGQGLQFLFEYFSETQRNKGNFPGRFSGRQFSNSRSEMNVSTLELGDSALYLCASRVRDAGYTFGSGTRLTVV.

The chain recombines TRBV3-1 (or the pseudogene TRBV3-2) with TRBJ1-5; possible D gene TRBD1, 6 bases. This CDR3 spans 13 amino acids. V lost 6 bases to trimming and J lost 7 bases, with 13 bases between them. CDR1 and CDR2 from the germline V gene are LGHDT and YNNKEL (reference sequence). For the CDR3, the DNA is TGTGCCAGCAGTCCGACAGGAGGCCAGCCCCAGCATTTT. Amino acids: CASSPTGGQPQHF.

This clone was observed a handful of times. V is TRBV4-2 and J is TRBJ2-1, with TRBD2 identical over 9 bases. CDR3 length: 17 residues. Germline values: CDR1 LGHNA, CDR2 YNFKEQ. The junction had 3 bases not matched to a gene; V was cut back by 0 bases and J by 0 bases. The CDR3 DNA reads TGTGCCAGCAGCCAAGATATGACTAGCGGCTCCTACAATGAGCAGTTCTTC. It yields the protein CASSQDMTSGSYNEQFF.

This sequence joins TRBV6-7 and TRBJ1-2, with D unclear. TRBV6-7 belongs to the ORF category, with a function that is uncertain. The CDR3 loop spans 13 amino acids. V was clipped by 6 bases and J by 8 bases, with 16 bases between them. The CDR3 spells CASSHGGRGGYTF. CDR3 sequence (DNA): TGTGCCAGCAGCCACGGTGGGAGAGGGGGCTACACCTTC.

V and J are TRBV28 and TRBJ1-2; possible D gene TRBD1, 6 bases. V lost 4 bases and J lost 4, with 10 bases in between. Germline CDR1 is MDHEN and CDR2 is SYDVKM. The CDR3 is 13 amino acids. The CDR3 reads CASSSTGSYGYTF. The CDR3 DNA follows: TGTGCCAGCAGTTCCACAGGGAGCTATGGCTACACCTTC.

This chain links TRBV28 with TRBJ1-3, with TRBD1 matching 9 bases. The junction had 4 bases not matched to a gene; V was cut back by 8 bases and J by 8 bases. Germline-derived CDR1 and CDR2 are MDHEN and SYDVKM. The CDR3 extends over 12 amino acids. CDR3 nucleotides: TGTGCCAGCGGACAGGGGCGGCACACCATATATTTT. As protein: CASGQGRHTIYF. The full variable domain, completed using reference TRBV28 and TRBJ1-3, is DVKVTQSSRYLVKRTGEKVFLECVQDMDHENMFWYRQDPGLGLRLIYFSYDVKMKEKGDIPEGYSVSREKKERFSLILESASTNQTSMYLCASGQGRHTIYFGEGSWLTVV.

The J gene is TRBJ2-2, the V gene TRBV5-1; 10 bases align to TRBD2. The V gene end was trimmed by 0 bases and the J gene end by 5 bases; junction bases not matched to a gene: 13. There are 19 residues in the CDR3. The germline V gene has CDR1 SGHRS and CDR2 YFSETQ. CDR3: CASSLVWASGSKGTGELFF. The CDR3 nucleotides are TGCGCCAGCAGCTTGGTTTGGGCTAGCGGGAGCAAGGGAACCGGGGAGCTGTTTTTT.

The chain recombines TRBV6-2 or TRBV6-3 with TRBJ2-3; D may be TRBD2 (5 bases). CDR1 MNHEY and CDR2 SVGEGT come from the germline V gene. This CDR3 comprises 14 residues. Trimming removed 0 bases at V and 6 bases at J, with 10 bases between. The CDR3 sequence: CASSYSSRGDTQYF. The CDR3 bases are TGTGCCAGCAGTTACTCGAGCCGAGGGGATACGCAGTATTTT.

V and J are TRBV28 and TRBJ1-1; the match to TRBD1 covers 8 bases. The CDR3 is made up of 14 amino acids. The germline CDR1 and CDR2 sequences are MDHEN and SYDVKM. Germline trimming cut 1 base from V and 5 bases from J; bases unmatched to any gene: 3. CDR3 protein: CASSLYRGVTEAFF. CDR3 sequence (DNA): TGTGCCAGCAGTTTATACAGGGGGGTTACTGAAGCTTTCTTT.

The V call is TRBV12-5, the J call TRBJ1-2; 9 bases match TRBD1. The CDR3 runs 12 residues. V shed 6 bases, J shed 8 bases, and the junction held 4 bases outside the gene matches. From germline, CDR1 is LGHNT and CDR2 FRNRAP. In DNA form, the CDR3 reads TGTGCTAGTGGGTCGGACAGGGGCGGCTACACCTTC. Protein: CASGSDRGGYTF.

This chain joins TRBV7-2 and TRBJ2-3, with 13 bases matching TRBD2. Germline V gives CDR1 SGHTA, CDR2 FQGNSA. The CDR3 is 15 residues long. Unmatched junction bases numbered 2, after V lost 3 bases and J lost 5 bases. CDR3 sequence reads: CASSLTSGRRDTQYF. CDR3 coding DNA: TGTGCCAGCAGCTTGACTAGCGGGAGGAGAGATACGCAGTATTTT. The full variable domain, rest sourced from reference TRBV7-2 and TRBJ2-3, is GAGVSQSPSNKVTEKGKDVELRCDPISGHTALYWYRQSLGQGLEFLIYFQGNSAPDKSGLPSDRFSAERTGGSVSTLTIQRTQQEDSAVYLCASSLTSGRRDTQYFGPGTRLTVL.

This chain uses TRBV3-1 (or the pseudogene TRBV3-2) with TRBJ1-3; no clear D. V was cut by 1 base and J by 7 bases, with 11 bases left in between. The germline V gene encodes CDR1 LGHDT and CDR2 YNNKEL (reference sequence). The CDR3 runs to 14 residues. DNA for the CDR3: TGTGCCAGCAGCCAAGGGAGTAGAGTGAACACCATATATTTT. As protein: CASSQGSRVNTIYF.

CDR3 bases: TGTGCCAGCAGTTCTCCCCGGGACAACTACAATGAGCAGTTCTTC. Translating gives CASSSPRDNYNEQFF. The chain carries TRBV27 and TRBJ2-1; TRBD1 might be the D (6 bases). From germline, CDR1 is MNHEY and CDR2 SMNVEV (reference sequence). V lost 4 bases and J lost 3, with 13 bases in between. This CDR3 contains 15 residues.

This clone appeared a single time. The V gene is TRBV11-3, the J gene TRBJ2-1, with TRBD2 matching 7 bases. The CDR3 covers 15 residues. CDR1 and CDR2 from the germline V gene are SGHNT and YENEEA. J was trimmed by 1 base and V by 5 bases; bases with no gene match: 5. The CDR3 nucleotides are TGTGCCAGCAGCCTCGAAGCGGGGTCCTACAATGAGCAGTTCTTC. Translated, it gives CASSLEAGSYNEQFF.